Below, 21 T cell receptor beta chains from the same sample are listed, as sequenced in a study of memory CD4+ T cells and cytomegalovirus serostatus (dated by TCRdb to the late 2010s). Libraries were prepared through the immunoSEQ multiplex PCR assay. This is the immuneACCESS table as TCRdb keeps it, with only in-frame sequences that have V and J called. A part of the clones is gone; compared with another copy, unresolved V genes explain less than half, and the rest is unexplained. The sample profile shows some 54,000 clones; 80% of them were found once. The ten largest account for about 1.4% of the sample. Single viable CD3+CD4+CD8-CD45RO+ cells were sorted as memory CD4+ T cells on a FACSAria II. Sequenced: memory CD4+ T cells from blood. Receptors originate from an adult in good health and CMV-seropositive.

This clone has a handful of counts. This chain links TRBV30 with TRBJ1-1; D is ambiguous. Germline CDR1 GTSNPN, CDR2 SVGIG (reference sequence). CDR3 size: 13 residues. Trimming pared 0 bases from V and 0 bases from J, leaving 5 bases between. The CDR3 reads CAWSVRLNTEAFF. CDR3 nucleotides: TGTGCCTGGAGTGTTAGGCTGAACACTGAAGCTTTCTTT.

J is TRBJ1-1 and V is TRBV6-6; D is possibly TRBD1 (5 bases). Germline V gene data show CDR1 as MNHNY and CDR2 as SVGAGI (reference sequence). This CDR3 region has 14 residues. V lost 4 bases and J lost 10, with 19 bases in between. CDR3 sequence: CASSFDTGAGGAFF. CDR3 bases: TGTGCCAGCAGTTTCGATACAGGAGCCGGTGGAGCTTTCTTT.

The CDR3, as DNA: TGTGCCAGCAGTTCCGGACAGCCGACCGGGTTGGGCTATACGCAGTATTTT. Amino acid sequence: CASSSGQPTGLGYTQYF. The rearrangement joins TRBV28 to TRBJ2-3; tentatively, D is TRBD1 (6 bases). Per the germline V gene, CDR1 is MDHEN and CDR2 is SYDVKM. The CDR3 has 17 residues. Trimming took off 4 bases at V and 7 bases at J, with 24 bases between the two ends.

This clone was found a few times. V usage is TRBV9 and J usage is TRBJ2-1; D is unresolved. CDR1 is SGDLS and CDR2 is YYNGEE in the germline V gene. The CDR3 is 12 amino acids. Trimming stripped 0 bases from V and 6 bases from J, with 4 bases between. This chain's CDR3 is CASSVGANEQFF. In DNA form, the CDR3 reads TGTGCCAGCAGCGTAGGAGCCAATGAGCAGTTCTTC.

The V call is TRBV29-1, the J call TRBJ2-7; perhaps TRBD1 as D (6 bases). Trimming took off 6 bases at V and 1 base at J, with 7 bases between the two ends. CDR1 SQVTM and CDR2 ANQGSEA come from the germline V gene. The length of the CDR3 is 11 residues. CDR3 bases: TGCAGCGTAGGACAGTCCTACGAGCAGTACTTC. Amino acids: CSVGQSYEQYF.

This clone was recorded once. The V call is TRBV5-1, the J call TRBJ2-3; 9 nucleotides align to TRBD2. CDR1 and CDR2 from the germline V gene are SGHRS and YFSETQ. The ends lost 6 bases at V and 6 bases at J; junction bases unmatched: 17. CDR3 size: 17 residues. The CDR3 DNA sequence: TGCGCCAGCACCCGAGGGTCTGGCGGGAGGGCCGTGGATACGCAGTATTTT. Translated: CASTRGSGGRAVDTQYF.

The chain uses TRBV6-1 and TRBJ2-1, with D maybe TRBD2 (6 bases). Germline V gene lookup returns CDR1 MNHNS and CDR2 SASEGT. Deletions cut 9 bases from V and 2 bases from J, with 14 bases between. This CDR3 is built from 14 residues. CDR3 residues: CASGTPPPYNEQFF. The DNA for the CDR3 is TGTGCCAGTGGGACTCCCCCCCCCTACAATGAGCAGTTCTTC.

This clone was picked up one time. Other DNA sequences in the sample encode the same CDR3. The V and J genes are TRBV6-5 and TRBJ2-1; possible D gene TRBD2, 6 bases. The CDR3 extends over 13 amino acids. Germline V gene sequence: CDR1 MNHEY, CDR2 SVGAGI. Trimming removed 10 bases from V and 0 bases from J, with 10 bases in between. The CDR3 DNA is TGTGCCACCCGGGGGAGCTCCTACAATGAGCAGTTCTTC. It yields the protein CATRGSSYNEQFF.

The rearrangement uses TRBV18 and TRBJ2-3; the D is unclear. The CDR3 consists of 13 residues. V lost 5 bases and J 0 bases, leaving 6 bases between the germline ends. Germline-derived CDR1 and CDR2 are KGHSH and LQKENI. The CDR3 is CASSSLSTDTQYF. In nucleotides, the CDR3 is TGTGCCAGCTCAAGCCTTAGCACAGATACGCAGTATTTT.

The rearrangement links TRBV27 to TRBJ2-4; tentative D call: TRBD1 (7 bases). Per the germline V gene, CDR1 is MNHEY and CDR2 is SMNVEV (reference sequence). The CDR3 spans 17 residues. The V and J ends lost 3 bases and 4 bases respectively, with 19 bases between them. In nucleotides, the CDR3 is TGTGCCAGCAGTTTGTCAGCAGGGGGGTATGGGAAAAACATTCAGTACTTC. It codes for CASSLSAGGYGKNIQYF.

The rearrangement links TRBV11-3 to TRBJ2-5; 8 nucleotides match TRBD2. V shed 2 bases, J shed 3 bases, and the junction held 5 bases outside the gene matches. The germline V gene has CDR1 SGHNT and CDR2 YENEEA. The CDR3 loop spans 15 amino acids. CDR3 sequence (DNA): TGTGCCAGCAGCTTATCGGGACTAGAGGAAGAGACCCAGTACTTC. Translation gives CASSLSGLEEETQYF.

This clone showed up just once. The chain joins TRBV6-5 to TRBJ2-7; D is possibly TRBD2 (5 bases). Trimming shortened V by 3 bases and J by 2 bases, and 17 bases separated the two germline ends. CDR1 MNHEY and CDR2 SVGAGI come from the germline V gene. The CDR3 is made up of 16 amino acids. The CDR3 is CASSYGGGPTTYEQYF. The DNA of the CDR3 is TGTGCCAGCAGTTATGGCGGCGGGCCGACGACCTACGAGCAGTACTTC.

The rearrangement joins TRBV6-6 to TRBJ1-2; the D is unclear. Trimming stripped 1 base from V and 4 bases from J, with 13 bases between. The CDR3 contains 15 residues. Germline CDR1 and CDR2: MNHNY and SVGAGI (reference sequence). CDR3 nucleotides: TGTGCCAGCAGTTACTTGGGCAGCAACCCCTATGGCTACACCTTC. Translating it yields CASSYLGSNPYGYTF.

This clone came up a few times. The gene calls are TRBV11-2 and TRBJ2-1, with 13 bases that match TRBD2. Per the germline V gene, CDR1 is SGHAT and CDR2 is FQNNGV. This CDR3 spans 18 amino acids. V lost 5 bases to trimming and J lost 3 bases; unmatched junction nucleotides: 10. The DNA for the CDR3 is TGTGCCAGCAGCCCACGACTAGCGGGAGGTCGGGGCTACAATGAGCAGTTCTTC. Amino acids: CASSPRLAGGRGYNEQFF.

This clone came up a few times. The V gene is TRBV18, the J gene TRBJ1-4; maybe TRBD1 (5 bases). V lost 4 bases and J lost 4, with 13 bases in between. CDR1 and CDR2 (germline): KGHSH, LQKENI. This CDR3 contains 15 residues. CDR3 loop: CASSRTRERNEKLFF. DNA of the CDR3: TGTGCCAGCTCACGGACAAGGGAGCGTAATGAAAAACTGTTTTTT.

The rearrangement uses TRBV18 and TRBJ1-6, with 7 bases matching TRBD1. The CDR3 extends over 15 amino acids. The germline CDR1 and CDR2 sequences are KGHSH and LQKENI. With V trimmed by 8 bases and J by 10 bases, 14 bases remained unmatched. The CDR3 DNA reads TGTGCCAGCGATCGCCAGGGGGGCGCGGGATCACCCCTCCACTTT. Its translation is CASDRQGGAGSPLHF. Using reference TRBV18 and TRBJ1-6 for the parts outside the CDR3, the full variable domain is NAGVMQNPRHLVRRRGQEARLRCSPMKGHSHVYWYRQLPEEGLKFMVYLQKENIIDESGMPKERFSAEFPKEGPSILRIQQVVRGDSAAYFCASDRQGGAGSPLHFGNGTRLTVT.

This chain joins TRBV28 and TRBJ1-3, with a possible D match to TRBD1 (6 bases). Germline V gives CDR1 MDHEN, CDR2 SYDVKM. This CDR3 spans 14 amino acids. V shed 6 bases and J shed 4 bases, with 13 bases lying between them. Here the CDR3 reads CASRIIGGGNTIYF. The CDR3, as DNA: TGTGCCAGCAGAATAATAGGGGGAGGAAACACCATATATTTT. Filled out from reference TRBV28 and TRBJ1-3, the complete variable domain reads DVKVTQSSRYLVKRTGEKVFLECVQDMDHENMFWYRQDPGLGLRLIYFSYDVKMKEKGDIPEGYSVSREKKERFSLILESASTNQTSMYLCASRIIGGGNTIYFGEGSWLTVV.

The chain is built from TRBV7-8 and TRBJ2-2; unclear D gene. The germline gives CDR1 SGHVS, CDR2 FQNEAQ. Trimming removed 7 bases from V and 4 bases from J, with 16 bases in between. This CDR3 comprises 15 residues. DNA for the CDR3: TGTGCCAGCAACAGCGAATCCCCGGTCACCGGGGAGCTGTTTTTT. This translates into CASNSESPVTGELFF.

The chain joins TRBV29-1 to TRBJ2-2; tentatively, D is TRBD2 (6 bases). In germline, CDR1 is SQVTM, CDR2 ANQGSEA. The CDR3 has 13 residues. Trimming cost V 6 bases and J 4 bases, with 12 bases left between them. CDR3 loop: CSVDGGGTGELFF. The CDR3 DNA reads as TGCAGCGTGGACGGGGGAGGCACCGGGGAGCTGTTTTTT.

This chain's CDR3 is CASSLSTSGRRYEQYF. Written as DNA, the CDR3 is TGTGCCAGCAGCCTCAGCACGAGCGGGAGGCGCTACGAGCAGTACTTC. The J gene is TRBJ2-7, the V gene TRBV28; the match to TRBD2 covers 9 bases. Germline V gene lookup returns CDR1 MDHEN and CDR2 SYDVKM. The ends lost 6 bases at V and 3 bases at J; junction bases unmatched: 12. The CDR3 loop spans 16 amino acids.

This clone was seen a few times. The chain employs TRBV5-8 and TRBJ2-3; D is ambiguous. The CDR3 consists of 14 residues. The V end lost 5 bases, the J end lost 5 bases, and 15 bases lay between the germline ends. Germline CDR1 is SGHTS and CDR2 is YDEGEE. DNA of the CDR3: TGTGCCAGCAGTCGAAAGGGCACACGAGATACGCAGTATTTT. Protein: CASSRKGTRDTQYF.